This TCR beta chain was recorded in a study of CD8 T cells in ankylosing spondylitis. Study results and caveats: A motif in TCR beta, a set of eight highly homologous variants, appeared characteristic of ankylosing spondylitis blood.

CDR3 size: 15 residues. Germline V gene lookup returns CDR1 SGHAT and CDR2 FQNNGV. Trimming left V 3 bases short and J 1 base short, with 10 bases between. This clonotype was detected ten times or more. What it recognizes is unknown. The TCR beta libraries were generated through quantitative 5'-RACE incorporating molecular barcodes. TCRdb independently ran MiXCR on the 5' RACE reads; one entry per CDR3 protein. The table has approximately 400,000 distinct CDR3 sequences, 17% seen once. V usage is TRBV11-2 and J usage is TRBJ2-1; D could derive from TRBD1 or TRBD2 (5 bases each). The specimen sequenced was blood, either unsorted or a sorted T cell fraction (not recorded which). This TCR came from a male donor with ankylosing spondylitis. The CDR3 DNA reads as TGTGCCAGCAGCTTCGGGGCCGAATCCTACAATGAGCAGTTCTTC. Protein: CASSFGAESYNEQFF. Full variable domain (missing parts from reference TRBV11-2 and TRBJ2-1): EAGVAQSPRYKIIEKRQSVAFWCNPISGHATLYWYQQILGQGPKLLIQFQNNGVVDDSQLPKDRFSAERLKGVDSTLKIQPAKLEDSAVYLCASSFGAESYNEQFFGPGTRLTVL.